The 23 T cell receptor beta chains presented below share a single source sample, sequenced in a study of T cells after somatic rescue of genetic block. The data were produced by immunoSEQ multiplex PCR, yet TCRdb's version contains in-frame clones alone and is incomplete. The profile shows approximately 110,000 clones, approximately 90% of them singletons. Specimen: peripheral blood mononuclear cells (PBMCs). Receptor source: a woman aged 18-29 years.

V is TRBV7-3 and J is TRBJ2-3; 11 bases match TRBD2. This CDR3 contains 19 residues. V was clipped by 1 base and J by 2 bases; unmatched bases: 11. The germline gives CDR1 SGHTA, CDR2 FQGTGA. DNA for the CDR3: TGTGCCAGCAGCTTAAGAGAGGAGACTAGCGGGGAAACCACAGATACGCAGTATTTT. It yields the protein CASSLREETSGETTDTQYF.

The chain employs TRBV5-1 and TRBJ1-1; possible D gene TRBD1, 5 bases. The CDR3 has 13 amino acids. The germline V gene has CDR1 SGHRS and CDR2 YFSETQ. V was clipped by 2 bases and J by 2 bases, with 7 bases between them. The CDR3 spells CASSFQGNTEAFF. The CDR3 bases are TGCGCCAGCAGCTTTCAGGGAAACACTGAAGCTTTCTTT.

The CDR3 protein is CASSPANEQFF. For the CDR3, the DNA is TGTGCCAGCAGCCCTGCGAATGAGCAGTTCTTC. The gene calls are TRBV7-9 and TRBJ2-1; no clear D gene. CDR1 is SEHNR and CDR2 is FQNEAQ in the germline V gene (reference sequence). V lost 5 bases, J lost 7 bases, and 6 bases lay in between. This CDR3 comprises 11 residues. Based on the CDR3 plus reference TRBV7-9 and TRBJ2-1, the full variable domain is DTGVSQNPRHKITKRGQNVTFRCDPISEHNRLYWYRQTLGQGPEFLTYFQNEAQLEKSRLLSDRFSAERPKGSFSTLEIQRTEQGDSAMYLCASSPANEQFFGPGTRLTVL.

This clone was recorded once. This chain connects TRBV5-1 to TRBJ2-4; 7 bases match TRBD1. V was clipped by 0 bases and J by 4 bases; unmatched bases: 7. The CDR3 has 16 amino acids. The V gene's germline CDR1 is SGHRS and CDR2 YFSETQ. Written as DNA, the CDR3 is TGCGCCAGCAGCTTGGGACAGGGATTGACAAAAAACATTCAGTACTTC. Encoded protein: CASSLGQGLTKNIQYF.

CDR3 sequence reads: CSVVSPDRGGEAFF. CDR3 nucleotides: TGCAGCGTTGTGTCTCCAGACAGGGGGGGTGAAGCTTTCTTT. J is TRBJ1-1 and V is TRBV29-1; 9 bases line up with TRBD1. V was pared by 4 bases and J by 7 bases, with 10 bases of the junction left unmatched. Looked up from germline, CDR1 is SQVTM and CDR2 is ANQGSEA. The CDR3 has 14 residues.

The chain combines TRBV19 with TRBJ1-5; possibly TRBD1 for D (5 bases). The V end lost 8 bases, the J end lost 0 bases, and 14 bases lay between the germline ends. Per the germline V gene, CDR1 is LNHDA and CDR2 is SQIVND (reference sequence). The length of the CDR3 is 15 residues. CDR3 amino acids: CASSLRGDSNQPQHF. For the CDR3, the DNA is TGTGCCAGTTCCCTCCGAGGGGATAGCAATCAGCCCCAGCATTTT.

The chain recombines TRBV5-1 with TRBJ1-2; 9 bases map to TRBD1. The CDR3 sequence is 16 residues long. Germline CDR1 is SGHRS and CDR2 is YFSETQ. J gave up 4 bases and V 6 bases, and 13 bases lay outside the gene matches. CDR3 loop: CASTVQSPDRGYGYTF. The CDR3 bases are TGCGCCAGCACCGTCCAATCCCCGGACAGGGGCTATGGCTACACCTTC.

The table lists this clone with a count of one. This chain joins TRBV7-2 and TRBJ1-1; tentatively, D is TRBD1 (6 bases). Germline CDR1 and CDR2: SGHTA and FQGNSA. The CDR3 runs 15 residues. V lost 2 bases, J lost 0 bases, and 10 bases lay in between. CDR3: CASSLSQGLNTEAFF. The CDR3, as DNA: TGTGCCAGCAGCTTATCACAGGGTTTGAACACTGAAGCTTTCTTT.

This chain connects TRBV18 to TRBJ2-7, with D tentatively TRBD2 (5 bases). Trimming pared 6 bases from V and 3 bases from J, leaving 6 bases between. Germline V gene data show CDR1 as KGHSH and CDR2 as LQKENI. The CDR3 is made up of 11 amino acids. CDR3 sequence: CASSEGYEQYF. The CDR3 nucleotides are TGTGCCAGCTCCGAGGGCTACGAGCAGTACTTC.

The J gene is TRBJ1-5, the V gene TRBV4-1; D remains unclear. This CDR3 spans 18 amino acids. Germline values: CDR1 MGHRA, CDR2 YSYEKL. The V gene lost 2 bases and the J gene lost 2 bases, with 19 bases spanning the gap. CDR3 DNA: TGCGCCAGCAGCCAAAATACACCGGGAGGAATTGGCAATCAGCCCCAGCATTTT. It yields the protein CASSQNTPGGIGNQPQHF.

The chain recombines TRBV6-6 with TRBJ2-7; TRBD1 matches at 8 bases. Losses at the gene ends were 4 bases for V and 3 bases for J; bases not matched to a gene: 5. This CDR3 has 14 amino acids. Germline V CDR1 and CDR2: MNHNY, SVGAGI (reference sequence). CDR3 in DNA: TGTGCCAGCAGTTCCCCCGACAGGGGCTACGAGCAGTACTTC. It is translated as CASSSPDRGYEQYF.

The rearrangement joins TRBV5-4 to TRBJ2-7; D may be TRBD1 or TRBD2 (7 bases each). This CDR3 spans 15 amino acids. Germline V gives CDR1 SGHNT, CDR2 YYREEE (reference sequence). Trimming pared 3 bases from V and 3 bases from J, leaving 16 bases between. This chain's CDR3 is CASSWGGQTYYEQYF. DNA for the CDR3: TGTGCCAGCAGCTGGGGGGGACAGACATACTACGAGCAGTACTTC.

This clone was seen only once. CDR3 DNA sequence: TGTGCCAGCCTCCCTGGTCGGACAGGGCTTGCAACTAATGAAAAACTGTTTTTT. It yields the protein CASLPGRTGLATNEKLFF. The J gene is TRBJ1-4, the V gene TRBV2, with 8 bases matching TRBD1. Germline V lookup: CDR1 SNHLY, CDR2 FYNNEI. Losses at the gene ends were 8 bases for V and 0 bases for J; bases not matched to a gene: 14. CDR3 length: 18 amino acids.

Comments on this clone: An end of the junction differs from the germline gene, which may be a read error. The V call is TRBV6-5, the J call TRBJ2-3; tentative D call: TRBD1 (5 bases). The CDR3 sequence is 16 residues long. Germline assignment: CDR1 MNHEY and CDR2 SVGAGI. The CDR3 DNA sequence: TGTGCCAGCAGCTACTCCGGACATTCTAGCACAGATACGCAGTATTTT. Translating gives CASSYSGHSSTDTQYF.

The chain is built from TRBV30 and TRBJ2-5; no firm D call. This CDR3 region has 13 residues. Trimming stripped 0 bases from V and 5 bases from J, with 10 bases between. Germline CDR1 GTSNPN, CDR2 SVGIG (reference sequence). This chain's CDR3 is CAWSVKVTETQYF. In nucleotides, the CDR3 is TGTGCCTGGAGTGTTAAGGTTACGGAGACCCAGTACTTC. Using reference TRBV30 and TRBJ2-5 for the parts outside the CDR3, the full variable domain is SQTIHQWPATLVQPVGSPLSLECTVEGTSNPNLYWYRQAAGRGLQLLFYSVGIGQISSEVPQNLSASRPQDRQFILSSKKLLLSDSGFYLCAWSVKVTETQYFGPGTRLLVL.

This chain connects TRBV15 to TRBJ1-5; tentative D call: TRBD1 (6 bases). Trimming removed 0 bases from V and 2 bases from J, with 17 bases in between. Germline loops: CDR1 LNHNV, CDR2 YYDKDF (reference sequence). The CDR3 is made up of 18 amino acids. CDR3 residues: CATSRDPGDFGGNQPQHF. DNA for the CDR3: TGTGCCACCAGCAGAGATCCAGGGGACTTTGGCGGCAATCAGCCCCAGCATTTT.

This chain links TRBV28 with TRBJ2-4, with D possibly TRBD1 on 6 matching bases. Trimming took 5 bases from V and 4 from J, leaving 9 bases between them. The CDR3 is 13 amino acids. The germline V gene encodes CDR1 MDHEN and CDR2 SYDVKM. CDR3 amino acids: CASSDGQKNIQYF. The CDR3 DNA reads TGTGCCAGCAGTGACGGACAGAAAAACATTCAGTACTTC.

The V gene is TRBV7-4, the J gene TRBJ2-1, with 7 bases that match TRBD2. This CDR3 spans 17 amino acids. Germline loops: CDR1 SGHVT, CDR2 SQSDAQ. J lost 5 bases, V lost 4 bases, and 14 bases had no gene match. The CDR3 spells CASSSPHGGGIDNEQFF. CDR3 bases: TGTGCCAGCAGCTCCCCCCATGGGGGAGGGATTGACAATGAGCAGTTCTTC.

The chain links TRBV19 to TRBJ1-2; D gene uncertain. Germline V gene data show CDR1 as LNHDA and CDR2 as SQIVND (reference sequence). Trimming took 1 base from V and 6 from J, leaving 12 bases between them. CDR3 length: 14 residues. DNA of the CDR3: TGTGCCAGTAGTATAGGCAAGGTAGTACATGGCTACACCTTC. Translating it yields CASSIGKVVHGYTF.

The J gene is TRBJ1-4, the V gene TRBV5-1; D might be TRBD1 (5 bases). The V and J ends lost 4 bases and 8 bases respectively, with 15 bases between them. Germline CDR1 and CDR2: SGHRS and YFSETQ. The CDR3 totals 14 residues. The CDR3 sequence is CASSPRGRDEKLFF. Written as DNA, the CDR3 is TGCGCCAGCAGCCCTAGGGGTCGTGACGAAAAACTGTTTTTT.

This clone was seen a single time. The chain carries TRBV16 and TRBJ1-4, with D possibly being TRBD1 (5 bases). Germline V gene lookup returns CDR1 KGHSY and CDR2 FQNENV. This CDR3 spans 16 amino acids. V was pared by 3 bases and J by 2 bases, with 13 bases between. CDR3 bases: TGTGCCAGCAGCCAGTTGGGACCCGGGACTAATGAAAAACTGTTTTTT. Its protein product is CASSQLGPGTNEKLFF.

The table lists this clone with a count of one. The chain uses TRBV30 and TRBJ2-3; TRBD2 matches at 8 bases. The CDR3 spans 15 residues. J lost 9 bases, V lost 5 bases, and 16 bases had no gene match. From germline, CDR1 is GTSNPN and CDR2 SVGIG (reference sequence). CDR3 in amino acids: CAWVAGRLVGGTQYF. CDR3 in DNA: TGTGCCTGGGTAGCGGGGAGGCTTGTGGGTGGCACGCAGTATTTT.

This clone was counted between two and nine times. CDR3 in DNA: TGCAGCGTGGGACAGGGGTTGGGTCAGCCCCAGCATTTT. This encodes CSVGQGLGQPQHF. This sequence joins TRBV29-1 and TRBJ1-5; TRBD1 aligns across 10 bases. The germline CDR1 and CDR2 sequences are SQVTM and ANQGSEA. The CDR3 covers 13 residues. J was trimmed by 6 bases and V by 6 bases; bases with no gene match: 5.